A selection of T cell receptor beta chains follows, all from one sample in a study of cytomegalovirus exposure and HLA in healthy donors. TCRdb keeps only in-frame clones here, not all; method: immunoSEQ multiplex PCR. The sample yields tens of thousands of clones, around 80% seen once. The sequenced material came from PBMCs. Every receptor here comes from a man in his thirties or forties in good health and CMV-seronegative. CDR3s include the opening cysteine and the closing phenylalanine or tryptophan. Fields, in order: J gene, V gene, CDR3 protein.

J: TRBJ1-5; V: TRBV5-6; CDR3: CASSLRGGNQPQHF
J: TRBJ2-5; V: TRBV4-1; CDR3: CASSQVAGVRETQYF
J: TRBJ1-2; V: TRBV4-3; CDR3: CASSQVRGNYGYTF
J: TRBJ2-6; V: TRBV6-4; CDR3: CASRGHGANVLTF
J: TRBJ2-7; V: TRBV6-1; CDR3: CASRQESSYEQYF
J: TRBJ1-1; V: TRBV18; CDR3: CASSTGTNTEAFF
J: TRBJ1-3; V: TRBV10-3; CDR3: CAISGRAHSGNTIYF
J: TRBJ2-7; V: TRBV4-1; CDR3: CASSQDRGWEQYF
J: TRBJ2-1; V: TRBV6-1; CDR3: CASGDRGTYNEQFF
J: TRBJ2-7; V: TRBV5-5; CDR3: CASSYPGQALYEQYF
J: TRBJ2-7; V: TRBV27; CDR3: CASGDRAYEQYF
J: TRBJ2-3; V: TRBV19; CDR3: CASSILGGTDTQYF
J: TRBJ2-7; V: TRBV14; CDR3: CASSQGEVGYEQYF
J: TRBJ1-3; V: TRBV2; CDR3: CASRQNSGNTIYF
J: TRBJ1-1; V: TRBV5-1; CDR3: CASSLVTGTGKEAFF
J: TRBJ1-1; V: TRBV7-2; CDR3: CASSPTGVAEAFF
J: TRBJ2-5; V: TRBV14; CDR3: CASSQGPQETQYF
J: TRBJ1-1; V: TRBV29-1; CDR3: CSVDWANTEAFF
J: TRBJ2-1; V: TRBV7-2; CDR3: CASSPMRNDEQFF
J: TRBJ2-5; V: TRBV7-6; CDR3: CASSLGLAGGETQYF
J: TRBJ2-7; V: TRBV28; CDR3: CASSLGRDYEQYF
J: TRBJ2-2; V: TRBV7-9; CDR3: CASSLSRGGYTGELFF
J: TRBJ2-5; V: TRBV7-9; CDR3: CASTRTGSPGETQYF
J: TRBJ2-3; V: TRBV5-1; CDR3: CASSLMGTYRTSGYSTDTQYF
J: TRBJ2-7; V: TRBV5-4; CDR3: CASSLGITAGGSRYEQYF
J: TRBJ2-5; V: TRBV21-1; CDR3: CASSREGRKETQYF
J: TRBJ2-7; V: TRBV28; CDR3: CASSNSGSYEQYF
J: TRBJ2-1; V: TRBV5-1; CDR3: CASSLAGVSYNEQFF
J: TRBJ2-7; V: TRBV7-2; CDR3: CASSLTGRRREQYF
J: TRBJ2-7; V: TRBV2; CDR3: CASSEGAGNNEQYF
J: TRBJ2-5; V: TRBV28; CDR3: CASSSIAGRETQYF
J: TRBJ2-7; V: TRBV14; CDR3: CASSQEGGSLDEQYF
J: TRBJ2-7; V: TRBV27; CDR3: CASSFNGYEQYF
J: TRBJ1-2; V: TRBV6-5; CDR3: CASSFGRNYGYTF
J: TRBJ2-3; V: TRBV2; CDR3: CARPDVDSNTDTQYF
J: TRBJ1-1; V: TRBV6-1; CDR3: CASRIGTEAFF
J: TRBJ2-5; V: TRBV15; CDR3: CATSRAISGRSETQYF
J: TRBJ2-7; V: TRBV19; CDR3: CASSNRLAGTSYEQYF
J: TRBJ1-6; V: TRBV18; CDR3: CASFAGSSNSPLHF
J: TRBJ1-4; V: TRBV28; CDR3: CASSSRSTNEKLFF
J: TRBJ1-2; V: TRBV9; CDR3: CASSVGTDPSNYGYTF
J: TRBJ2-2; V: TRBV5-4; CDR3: CASSFSLANTGELFF
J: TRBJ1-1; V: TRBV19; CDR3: CASSLGTGKRNTEAFF
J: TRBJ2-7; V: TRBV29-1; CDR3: CSVEGVAGEGYEQYF
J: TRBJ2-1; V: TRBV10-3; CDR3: CAISEPAGPYNEQFF
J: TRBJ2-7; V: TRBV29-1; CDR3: CSVPGIYEQYF
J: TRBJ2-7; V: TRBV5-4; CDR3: CASSLAGGPVNEQYF
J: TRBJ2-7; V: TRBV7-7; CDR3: CAAEPLDEQYF
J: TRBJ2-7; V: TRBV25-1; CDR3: CASSAARGLHEQYF
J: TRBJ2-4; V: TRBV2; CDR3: CASSEEPGTGVHIQYF
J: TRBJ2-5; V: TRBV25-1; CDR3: CASSPLGEAQETQYF
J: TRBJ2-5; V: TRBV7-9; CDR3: CASLPPGKETQYF
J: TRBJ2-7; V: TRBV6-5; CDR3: CASSSQRNEQYF
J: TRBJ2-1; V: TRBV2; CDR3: CAGRLADLYNEQFF
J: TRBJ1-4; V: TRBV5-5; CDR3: CASSLDERGGAENEKLFF